This is a list of T cell receptor beta chains from one sample in a study of shared clonotypes between healthy human individuals. Generated by immunoSEQ multiplex PCR, the TCRdb table keeps only in-frame clones and is missing some. The table has hundreds of thousands of clones, roughly 73% seen once; the top ten hold around 1.8%. Material: memory CD4+ T cells sorted from blood. These TCRs come from a woman between 25 and 40 years old in good health. CDR3s include the opening cysteine and the closing phenylalanine or tryptophan. The order of the fields is J gene, D gene, V gene, clone size, CDR3 DNA, CDR3 protein. The D gene is left open where the match is weak. Clone size is stated in some rows and not others, as once, few, many or a class when expanded.

j_call: TRBJ1-1; d_call: -; v_call: TRBV25-1; clone_size: -; cdr3_nt: TGTGCCAGCAGCTGGACAACTGAAGCTTTCTTT; cdr3_aa: CASSWTTEAFF
j_call: TRBJ2-1; d_call: TRBD2; v_call: TRBV4-2; clone_size: -; cdr3_nt: TGTGCCAGCAGCCAAGAAATCCCTAGCGGGAGAGCCAGACAGTCCTACAATGAGCAGTTCTTC; cdr3_aa: CASSQEIPSGRARQSYNEQFF
j_call: TRBJ2-1; d_call: TRBD2; v_call: TRBV6-1; clone_size: -; cdr3_nt: TGTGCCAGCAGTGATGGGGGGGTAACCCTCGAGCAGTTCTTC; cdr3_aa: CASSDGGVTLEQFF
j_call: TRBJ1-4; d_call: -; v_call: TRBV19; clone_size: -; cdr3_nt: TGTGCCAGTAGTATACCAGGGCCTCAAAAACTGTTTTTT; cdr3_aa: CASSIPGPQKLFF
j_call: TRBJ1-1; d_call: -; v_call: TRBV6-5; clone_size: -; cdr3_nt: TGTGCCAGCAGTTCCTGGACAGATTTCGAAACTGAAGCTTTCTTT; cdr3_aa: CASSSWTDFETEAFF
j_call: TRBJ1-1; d_call: TRBD1; v_call: TRBV5-1; clone_size: -; cdr3_nt: TGCGCCAGCAGCTTGGAGGGGGCGAGTTTGACTGAAGCTTTCTTT; cdr3_aa: CASSLEGASLTEAFF
j_call: TRBJ1-5; d_call: -; v_call: TRBV19; clone_size: many; cdr3_nt: TGTGCCAGTAGTATAGGGCAGGGCCGGTACAATCAGCCCCAGCATTTT; cdr3_aa: CASSIGQGRYNQPQHF
j_call: TRBJ1-3; d_call: -; v_call: TRBV18; clone_size: -; cdr3_nt: TGTGCCAGCTCCCAAGGGATCTCGCGAAACACCATATATTTT; cdr3_aa: CASSQGISRNTIYF
j_call: TRBJ2-7; d_call: -; v_call: TRBV11-1; clone_size: -; cdr3_nt: TGTGCCAGCAGCTTAGGTCTGGTCCCTTCCTACGAGCAGTACTTC; cdr3_aa: CASSLGLVPSYEQYF
j_call: TRBJ2-7; d_call: -; v_call: TRBV6-6; clone_size: few; cdr3_nt: TGTGCCAGCAGTTCCCGGGGGCAAAGGGTCGAGCAGTACTTC; cdr3_aa: CASSSRGQRVEQYF
j_call: TRBJ1-5; d_call: -; v_call: TRBV27; clone_size: -; cdr3_nt: TGTGCCAGCAGCCTGGCGGGGGCGAGTCAGCCCCAGCATTTT; cdr3_aa: CASSLAGASQPQHF
j_call: TRBJ2-1; d_call: -; v_call: TRBV6-5; clone_size: -; cdr3_nt: TGTGCCAGCAGTGGACAAGGGATCGTGCAGTTCTTC; cdr3_aa: CASSGQGIVQFF
j_call: TRBJ1-4; d_call: -; v_call: TRBV28; clone_size: -; cdr3_nt: TGTGCCAGCGGAGCGTTAACCGAAAAACTGTTTTTT; cdr3_aa: CASGALTEKLFF
j_call: TRBJ2-7; d_call: -; v_call: TRBV5-1; clone_size: -; cdr3_nt: TGCGCCAGCAGCTGGACGACGGGACCGGGACTCGGCGAGCAGTACTTC; cdr3_aa: CASSWTTGPGLGEQYF
j_call: TRBJ2-5; d_call: TRBD1; v_call: TRBV4-2; clone_size: -; cdr3_nt: TGTGCCAGCAGCCGCGGGCCCGACAGGGTGGAGACCCAGTACTTC; cdr3_aa: CASSRGPDRVETQYF
j_call: TRBJ1-1; d_call: -; v_call: TRBV7-9; clone_size: -; cdr3_nt: TGTGCCAGCAGCGCTACCCGGTCCTCTGAAGCTTTCTTT; cdr3_aa: CASSATRSSEAFF
j_call: TRBJ2-5; d_call: TRBD2; v_call: TRBV27; clone_size: -; cdr3_nt: TGTGCCAGCAGCCCGATAGCGGGAGGTCCGGAGACCCAGTACTTC; cdr3_aa: CASSPIAGGPETQYF
j_call: TRBJ2-3; d_call: -; v_call: TRBV9; clone_size: -; cdr3_nt: TGTGCCAGCAGCGGATACACAGATACGCAGTATTTT; cdr3_aa: CASSGYTDTQYF
j_call: TRBJ2-7; d_call: TRBD2; v_call: TRBV19; clone_size: -; cdr3_nt: TGTGCCAGTAGTGGCTCGACTAGCGGCGCCTACGAGCAGTACTTC; cdr3_aa: CASSGSTSGAYEQYF
j_call: TRBJ1-5; d_call: -; v_call: TRBV7-2; clone_size: -; cdr3_nt: TGTGCCAGCAGCTCCATACCGTCTGGTAGCAATCAGCCCCAGCATTTT; cdr3_aa: CASSSIPSGSNQPQHF
j_call: TRBJ2-1; d_call: -; v_call: TRBV6-5; clone_size: -; cdr3_nt: TGTGCCAGCAGTCTTAGGGAGTCCTACAATGAGCAGTTCTTC; cdr3_aa: CASSLRESYNEQFF
j_call: TRBJ2-1; d_call: -; v_call: TRBV2; clone_size: -; cdr3_nt: TGTGCCAGCAGTGAGCTCCAGCTCGTGTGGAATGAGCAGTTCTTC; cdr3_aa: CASSELQLVWNEQFF
j_call: TRBJ2-3; d_call: TRBD2; v_call: TRBV5-1; clone_size: -; cdr3_nt: TGCGCCAGCAGCTTGGGCCGGGGGGATACAGATACGCAGTATTTT; cdr3_aa: CASSLGRGDTDTQYF
j_call: TRBJ2-1; d_call: TRBD2; v_call: TRBV7-2; clone_size: -; cdr3_nt: TGTGCCAGCAGACCTTCTAGCGGGAGTTACAATGAGCAGTTCTTC; cdr3_aa: CASRPSSGSYNEQFF
j_call: TRBJ2-3; d_call: TRBD2; v_call: TRBV9; clone_size: -; cdr3_nt: TGTGCCAGCAGCGCGTTGACTAGCCTTCCTCGCTCCACAGATACGCAGTATTTT; cdr3_aa: CASSALTSLPRSTDTQYF
j_call: TRBJ1-5; d_call: -; v_call: TRBV6-6; clone_size: -; cdr3_nt: TGTGCCAGCAGGACCTCCCAGAGCAATCAGCCCCAGCATTTT; cdr3_aa: CASRTSQSNQPQHF
j_call: TRBJ1-5; d_call: -; v_call: TRBV7-7; clone_size: -; cdr3_nt: TGTGCCAGCAGCTTCGGGACCGACGAAGGGCAGCCCCAGCATTTT; cdr3_aa: CASSFGTDEGQPQHF
j_call: TRBJ2-7; d_call: -; v_call: TRBV5-6; clone_size: -; cdr3_nt: TGTGCCAGCAGCTTGTTTCAGCCCCTAGAGCAGTACTTC; cdr3_aa: CASSLFQPLEQYF
j_call: TRBJ2-5; d_call: -; v_call: TRBV5-1; clone_size: -; cdr3_nt: TGCGCCAGCAGCTTGTTCGGGGAGCAAGAGACCCAGTACTTC; cdr3_aa: CASSLFGEQETQYF
j_call: TRBJ1-5; d_call: TRBD1; v_call: TRBV9; clone_size: -; cdr3_nt: TGTGCCAGCAGCGACGGACAGGGGGCTTTCAATCAGCCCCAGCATTTT; cdr3_aa: CASSDGQGAFNQPQHF
j_call: TRBJ1-1; d_call: TRBD1; v_call: TRBV11-1; clone_size: -; cdr3_nt: TGTGCCAGCAGTACTAGGACAGGCCCCAAGAACACTGAAGCTTTCTTT; cdr3_aa: CASSTRTGPKNTEAFF
j_call: TRBJ1-5; d_call: -; v_call: TRBV29-1; clone_size: -; cdr3_nt: TGCAGCGTTGGGGTGGATCCACAGGGAAGGGTGAATCAGCCCCAGCATTTT; cdr3_aa: CSVGVDPQGRVNQPQHF
j_call: TRBJ1-1; d_call: -; v_call: TRBV7-7; clone_size: once; cdr3_nt: TGTGCCAGCAGCTACGGCCCTGGAACTGAAGCTTTCTTT; cdr3_aa: CASSYGPGTEAFF
j_call: TRBJ2-5; d_call: TRBD2; v_call: TRBV7-7; clone_size: -; cdr3_nt: TGTGCCAGCAGCTTCCTCCCGGGACTAGCGGAAATATCACGGGAGACCCAGTACTTC; cdr3_aa: CASSFLPGLAEISRETQYF
j_call: TRBJ1-1; d_call: -; v_call: TRBV2; clone_size: few; cdr3_nt: TGTGCCAGCAGTGAAGGGTATCAACCAATGAACACTGAAGCTTTCTTT; cdr3_aa: CASSEGYQPMNTEAFF
j_call: TRBJ1-3; d_call: -; v_call: TRBV5-4; clone_size: -; cdr3_nt: TGTGCCAGCAGCAATGATCCGGGGGCCGAAAACACCATATATTTT; cdr3_aa: CASSNDPGAENTIYF
j_call: TRBJ2-7; d_call: TRBD1; v_call: TRBV18; clone_size: -; cdr3_nt: TGTGCCAGCTCACCACCTGGACAGGGAAGTGTCTACGAGCAGTACTTC; cdr3_aa: CASSPPGQGSVYEQYF
j_call: TRBJ2-7; d_call: TRBD2; v_call: TRBV7-9; clone_size: -; cdr3_nt: TGTGCCAGCAGCTTAGTGGGGGGGGGAGCCTACGAGCAGTACTTC; cdr3_aa: CASSLVGGGAYEQYF
j_call: TRBJ2-1; d_call: -; v_call: TRBV5-4; clone_size: -; cdr3_nt: TGTGCCAGCAGCCCCAGGTTTCGGGAGCAGTTCTTC; cdr3_aa: CASSPRFREQFF
j_call: TRBJ2-3; d_call: -; v_call: TRBV5-6; clone_size: -; cdr3_nt: TGTGCCAGCAGCATCACAACAGATACGCAGTATTTT; cdr3_aa: CASSITTDTQYF
j_call: TRBJ2-2; d_call: -; v_call: TRBV2; clone_size: -; cdr3_nt: TGTGCCAGCAGTGTCTTCGGGGGGCCTTCCGGGGAGCTGTTTTTT; cdr3_aa: CASSVFGGPSGELFF
j_call: TRBJ1-2; d_call: -; v_call: TRBV7-9; clone_size: -; cdr3_nt: TGTGCCAGCCCCGCGGGGGCAGGCTACACCTTC; cdr3_aa: CASPAGAGYTF
j_call: TRBJ2-1; d_call: TRBD2; v_call: TRBV6-6; clone_size: -; cdr3_nt: TGTGCCAGCAGTTCCGCACTAGCGGGAGACAGTGAGCAGTTCTTC; cdr3_aa: CASSSALAGDSEQFF
j_call: TRBJ2-7; d_call: TRBD1; v_call: TRBV27; clone_size: -; cdr3_nt: TGTGCCAGCAGTTCAGGGGGTCAGTCCTACGAGCAGTACTTC; cdr3_aa: CASSSGGQSYEQYF
j_call: TRBJ2-7; d_call: -; v_call: TRBV11-2; clone_size: -; cdr3_nt: TGTGCCAGCAGCTTAGGGCGGGACTACGAGCAGTACTTC; cdr3_aa: CASSLGRDYEQYF
j_call: TRBJ1-4; d_call: TRBD1; v_call: TRBV9; clone_size: -; cdr3_nt: TGTGCCAGCAGCGTAGGAGGGACAGGCCTCGAAAAACTGTTTTTT; cdr3_aa: CASSVGGTGLEKLFF
j_call: TRBJ1-4; d_call: -; v_call: TRBV7-9; clone_size: -; cdr3_nt: TGTGCCAGCAGCTTAGCGGGGGGCGCGGATAGTGAAAAACTGTTTTTT; cdr3_aa: CASSLAGGADSEKLFF